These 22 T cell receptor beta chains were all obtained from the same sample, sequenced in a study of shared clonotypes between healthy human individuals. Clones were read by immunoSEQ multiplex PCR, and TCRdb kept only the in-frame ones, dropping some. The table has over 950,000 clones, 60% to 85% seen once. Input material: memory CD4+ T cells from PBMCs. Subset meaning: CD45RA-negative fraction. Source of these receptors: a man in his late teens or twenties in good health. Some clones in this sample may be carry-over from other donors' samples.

CDR3 amino acids: CASSLSLNKVPYGYTF. In DNA, the CDR3 is TGTGCCAGCAGTTTATCCCTGAACAAGGTTCCTTATGGCTACACCTTC. J is TRBJ1-2 and V is TRBV27; D remains ambiguous. The V and J ends lost 0 bases and 5 bases respectively, with 16 bases between them. This CDR3 spans 16 amino acids. CDR1 and CDR2 (germline): MNHEY, SMNVEV (reference sequence).

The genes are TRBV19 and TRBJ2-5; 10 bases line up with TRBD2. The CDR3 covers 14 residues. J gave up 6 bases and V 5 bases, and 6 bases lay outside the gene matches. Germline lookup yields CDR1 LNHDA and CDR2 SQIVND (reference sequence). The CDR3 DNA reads TGTGCCAGTAGTCCCGGGACTAGCGATAAGACCCAGTACTTC. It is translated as CASSPGTSDKTQYF.

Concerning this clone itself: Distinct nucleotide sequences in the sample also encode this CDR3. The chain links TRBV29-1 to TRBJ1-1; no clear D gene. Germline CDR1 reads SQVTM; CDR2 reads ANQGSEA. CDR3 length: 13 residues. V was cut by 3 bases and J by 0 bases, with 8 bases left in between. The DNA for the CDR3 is TGCAGCGTTGAGCGGCAGATGAACACTGAAGCTTTCTTT. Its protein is CSVERQMNTEAFF.

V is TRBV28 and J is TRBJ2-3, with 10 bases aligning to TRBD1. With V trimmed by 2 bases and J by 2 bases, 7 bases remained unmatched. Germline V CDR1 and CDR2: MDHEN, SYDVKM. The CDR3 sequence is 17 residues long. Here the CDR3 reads CASSLLPGQGNTDTQYF. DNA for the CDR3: TGTGCCAGCAGTTTACTCCCGGGACAGGGGAACACAGATACGCAGTATTTT.

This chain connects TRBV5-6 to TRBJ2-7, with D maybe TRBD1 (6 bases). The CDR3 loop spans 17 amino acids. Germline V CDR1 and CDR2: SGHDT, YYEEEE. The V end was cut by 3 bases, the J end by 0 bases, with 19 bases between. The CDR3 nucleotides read TGTGCCAGCAGCTCTCTACGAGACAGGCACAGCTCCTACGAGCAGTACTTC. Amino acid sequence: CASSSLRDRHSSYEQYF.

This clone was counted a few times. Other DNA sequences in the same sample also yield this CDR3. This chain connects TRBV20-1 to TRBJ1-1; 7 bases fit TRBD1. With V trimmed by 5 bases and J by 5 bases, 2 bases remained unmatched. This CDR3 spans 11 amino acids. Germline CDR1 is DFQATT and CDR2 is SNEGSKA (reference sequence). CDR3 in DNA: TGCAGTGCTCCAGGGGGGACTGAAGCTTTCTTT. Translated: CSAPGGTEAFF.

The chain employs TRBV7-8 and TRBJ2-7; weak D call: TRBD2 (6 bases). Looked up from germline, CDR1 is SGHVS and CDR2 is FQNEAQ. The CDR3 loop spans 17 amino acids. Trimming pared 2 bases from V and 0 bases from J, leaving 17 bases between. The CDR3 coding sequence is TGTGCCAGCAGCTTAAGCTTTAGGCGGGAATACTCCTACGAGCAGTACTTC. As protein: CASSLSFRREYSYEQYF. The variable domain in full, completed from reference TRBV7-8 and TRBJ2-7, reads GAGVSQSPRYKVAKRGQDVALRCDPISGHVSLFWYQQALGQGPEFLTYFQNEAQLDKSGLPSDRFFAERPEGSVSTLKIQRTQQEDSAVYLCASSLSFRREYSYEQYFGPGTRLTVT.

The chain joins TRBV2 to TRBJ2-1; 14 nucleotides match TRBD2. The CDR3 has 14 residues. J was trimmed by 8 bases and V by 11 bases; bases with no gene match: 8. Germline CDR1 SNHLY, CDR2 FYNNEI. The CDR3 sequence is CAGLGTSGSHEQFF. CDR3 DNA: TGTGCCGGACTAGGGACTAGCGGGAGTCATGAGCAGTTCTTC.

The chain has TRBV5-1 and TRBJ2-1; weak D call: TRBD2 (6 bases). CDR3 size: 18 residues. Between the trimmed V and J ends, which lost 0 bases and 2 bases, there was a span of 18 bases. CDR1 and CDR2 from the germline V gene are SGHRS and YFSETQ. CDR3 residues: CASSLGGAWAGTYNEQFF. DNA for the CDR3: TGCGCCAGCAGCTTGGGGGGCGCGTGGGCGGGGACCTACAATGAGCAGTTCTTC.

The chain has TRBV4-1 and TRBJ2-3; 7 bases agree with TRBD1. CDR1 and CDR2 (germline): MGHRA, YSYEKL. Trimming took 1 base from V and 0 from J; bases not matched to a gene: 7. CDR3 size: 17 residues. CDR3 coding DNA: TGCGCCAGCAGCCAAGGATATGACAGGGACAGCACAGATACGCAGTATTTT. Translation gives CASSQGYDRDSTDTQYF.

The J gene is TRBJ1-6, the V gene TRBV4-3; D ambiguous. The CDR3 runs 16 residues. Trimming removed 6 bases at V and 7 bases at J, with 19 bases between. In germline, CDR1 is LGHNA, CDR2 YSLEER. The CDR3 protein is CASRQRSFNPNSPLHF. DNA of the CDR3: TGCGCCAGCAGGCAGCGGAGTTTTAACCCCAATTCACCCCTCCACTTT.

Written as DNA, the CDR3 is TGTGCCAGCAGTTTACCCCAGGGGAGCGAGCAGTACTTC. Its protein is CASSLPQGSEQYF. The chain joins TRBV28 to TRBJ2-7; a possible D gene is TRBD1 (6 bases). The germline CDR1 and CDR2 sequences are MDHEN and SYDVKM. With 2 bases removed from V and 6 bases from J, the gap between germline ends came to 11 bases. There are 13 residues in the CDR3.

The CDR3 region has the DNA TGCAGCGGGACCCGGGACAGGGGGCCCAATGAGCAGTTCTTC. Translation: CSGTRDRGPNEQFF. The genes are TRBV29-1 and TRBJ2-1, with 12 bases matching TRBD1. This CDR3 region has 14 residues. Germline V gene data show CDR1 as SQVTM and CDR2 as ANQGSEA. The ends lost 7 bases at V and 6 bases at J; junction bases unmatched: 7.

The CDR3 DNA is TGTGCCAGCAGCTTCCTCCAGGCTAGCGGCTACAATGAGCAGTTCTTC. The encoded protein is CASSFLQASGYNEQFF. This chain links TRBV11-3 with TRBJ2-1; TRBD2 agrees at 7 bases. The CDR3 has 16 amino acids. Looked up from germline, CDR1 is SGHNT and CDR2 is YENEEA. Trimming at V came to 3 bases and at J to 3 bases, leaving 8 bases not matched to a gene.

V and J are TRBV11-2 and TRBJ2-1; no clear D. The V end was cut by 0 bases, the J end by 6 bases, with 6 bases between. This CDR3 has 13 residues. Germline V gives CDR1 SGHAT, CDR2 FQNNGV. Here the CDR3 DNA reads TGTGCCAGCAGCTTAGATGTGGGCAATGAGCAGTTCTTC. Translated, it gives CASSLDVGNEQFF.

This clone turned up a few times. The CDR3 DNA reads as TGTGCCAGCAGGACCCGGGACAGGTCTTATAGGGGCTACACCTTC. It encodes CASRTRDRSYRGYTF. The V and J genes are TRBV6-4 and TRBJ1-2; 8 bases line up with TRBD1. The V and J ends lost 6 bases and 8 bases, in that order; junction bases with no gene match: 14. Germline lookup yields CDR1 MRHNA and CDR2 SNTAGT. The CDR3 sequence is 15 residues long.

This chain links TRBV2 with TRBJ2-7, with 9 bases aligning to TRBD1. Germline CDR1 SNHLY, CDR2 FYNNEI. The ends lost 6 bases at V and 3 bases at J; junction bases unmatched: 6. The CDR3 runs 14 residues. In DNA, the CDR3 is TGTGCCAGCAGCGTCGACAGGGGGGGCTACGAGCAGTACTTC. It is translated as CASSVDRGGYEQYF.

The CDR3 coding sequence is TGTGCCAGCAGCGTAGGGACCCGGGGGGCCTACTCTGGGGCCAACGTCCTGACTTTC. It is translated as CASSVGTRGAYSGANVLTF. The J gene is TRBJ2-6, the V gene TRBV9; TRBD2 is a possible D gene (7 bases). There are 19 residues in the CDR3. Trimming stripped 0 bases from V and 0 bases from J, with 16 bases between. CDR1 SGDLS and CDR2 YYNGEE come from the germline V gene.

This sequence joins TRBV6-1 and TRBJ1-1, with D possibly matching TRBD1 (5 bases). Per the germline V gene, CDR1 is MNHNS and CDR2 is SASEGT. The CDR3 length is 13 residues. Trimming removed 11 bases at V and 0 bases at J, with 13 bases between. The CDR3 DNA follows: TGTGCCTCGTTTCGGGGGTTGAACACTGAAGCTTTCTTT. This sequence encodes CASFRGLNTEAFF.

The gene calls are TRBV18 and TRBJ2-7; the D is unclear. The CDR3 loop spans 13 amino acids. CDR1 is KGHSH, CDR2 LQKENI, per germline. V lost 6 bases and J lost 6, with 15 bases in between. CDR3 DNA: TGTGCCAGCTCGCAACCTAGTACGAGCGAGCAGTACTTC. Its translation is CASSQPSTSEQYF. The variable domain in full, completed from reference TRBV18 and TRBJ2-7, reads NAGVMQNPRHLVRRRGQEARLRCSPMKGHSHVYWYRQLPEEGLKFMVYLQKENIIDESGMPKERFSAEFPKEGPSILRIQQVVRGDSAAYFCASSQPSTSEQYFGPGTRLTVT.

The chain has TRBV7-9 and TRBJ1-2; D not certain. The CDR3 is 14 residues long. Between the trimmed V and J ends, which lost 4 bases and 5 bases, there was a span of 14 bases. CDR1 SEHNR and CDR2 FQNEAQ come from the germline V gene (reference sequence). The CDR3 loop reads CASSSAAHRYGYTF. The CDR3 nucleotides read TGTGCCAGCAGCTCTGCAGCGCATAGATATGGCTACACCTTC.

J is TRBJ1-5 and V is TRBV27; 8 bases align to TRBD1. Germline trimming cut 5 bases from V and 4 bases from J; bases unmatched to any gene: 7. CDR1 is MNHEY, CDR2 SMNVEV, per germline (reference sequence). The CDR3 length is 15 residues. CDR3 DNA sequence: TGTGCCAGCAGTCGCGACAGGGGCCGGAATCAGCCCCAGCATTTT. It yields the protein CASSRDRGRNQPQHF.